These T cell receptor beta chains were read from a single sample in a study of blood T cell repertoires in COVID-19. Profiled with immunoSEQ multiplex PCR; TCRdb holds only in-frame clones, not every one. The sample consists of about 56,000 clones, less than 90% of them appearing once. Source material: peripheral blood. The receptor set was obtained from a woman older than 75 with acute or convalescent COVID-19. Both conserved end residues are part of each CDR3. D genes are given only for firm matches. Size values are once, few and many counts, or a class for expanded clones, and some rows have none.

-	TRBV19	TRBJ1-4	-	CASSARTDNHEKLFF	TGTGCCAGTAGTGCCCGGACAGATAACCATGAAAAACTGTTTTTT
-	TRBV6-6	TRBJ2-1	-	CASSPAPKLEQFF	TGTGCCAGCAGTCCCGCCCCTAAGCTTGAGCAGTTCTTC
-	TRBV19	TRBJ1-1	-	CASSIEGVRTEAFF	TGTGCCAGTAGTATCGAAGGCGTCAGGACTGAAGCTTTCTTT
-	TRBV30	TRBJ1-6	-	CACELGAGNSPLHF	TGTGCCTGTGAGCTAGGGGCCGGAAATTCACCCCTCCACTTT
-	TRBV28	TRBJ1-4	-	CASSTTYIIEKLFF	TGTGCCAGCAGCACGACATACATCATTGAAAAACTGTTTTTT
-	TRBV10-3	TRBJ2-5	TRBD2	CAISESGLGLAGPQETQYF	TGTGCCATCAGTGAGTCGGGCTTGGGTCTAGCGGGGCCTCAAGAGACCCAGTACTTC
-	TRBV15	TRBJ1-6	TRBD1	CATSRDRGESSPLHF	TGTGCCACCAGCAGGGACAGGGGCGAGAGTTCACCCCTCCACTTT
few	TRBV2	TRBJ1-2	-	CASSRAGNYGYTF	TGTGCCAGCAGTCGGGCAGGGAACTATGGCTACACCTTC
-	TRBV5-4	TRBJ1-1	TRBD1	CASSLDRGVTEAFF	TGTGCCAGCAGCTTGGACAGGGGGGTCACTGAAGCTTTCTTT
-	TRBV19	TRBJ2-3	TRBD2	CASRLAGVDTQYF	TGTGCCAGTAGACTAGCGGGGGTAGATACGCAGTATTTT
-	TRBV11-3	TRBJ2-1	-	CASNFKEILFF	TGTGCCAGCAACTTTAAAGAGATTCTGTTCTTC
-	TRBV5-1	TRBJ1-5	TRBD1	CASSPGTGAQPQHF	TGCGCCAGCAGCCCCGGGACAGGGGCTCAGCCCCAGCATTTT
-	TRBV4-1	TRBJ1-2	-	CASSQTPATNYGYTF	TGCGCCAGCAGCCAGACTCCTGCGACTAACTATGGCTACACCTTC
-	TRBV4-2	TRBJ1-1	TRBD1	CASSQAGGQGAHTEAFF	TGTGCCAGCAGCCAAGCGGGGGGACAGGGGGCGCATACTGAAGCTTTCTTT
-	TRBV18	TRBJ1-1	TRBD1	CASSPGQLMNTEAFF	TGTGCCAGCTCACCGGGACAGTTAATGAACACTGAAGCTTTCTTT
-	TRBV7-9	TRBJ2-7	-	CASSPGAWEQYF	TGTGCCAGCAGCCCAGGGGCATGGGAGCAGTACTTC
-	TRBV14	TRBJ2-6	-	CASRQGSGANVLTF	TGTGCTAGCAGGCAGGGCTCTGGGGCCAACGTCCTGACTTTC
-	TRBV6-1	TRBJ1-5	TRBD1	CASSGGQGFFHQPQHF	TGTGCCAGCAGTGGGGGACAGGGCTTCTTTCATCAGCCCCAGCATTTT
-	TRBV24-1	TRBJ1-2	-	CATSDRRYYGYTF	TGTGCCACCAGCGACAGGCGATACTATGGCTACACCTTC
-	TRBV10-2	TRBJ1-2	-	CASRRPQENYGYTF	TGCGCCAGCAGGAGGCCACAGGAAAACTATGGCTACACCTTC
-	TRBV19	TRBJ1-6	TRBD1	CASSIRGPRNSPLHF	TGTGCCAGTAGTATAAGGGGGCCACGGAATTCACCCCTCCACTTT
-	TRBV28	TRBJ1-6	-	CASSPSDRSNSPLHF	TGTGCCAGCAGTCCATCGGACAGAAGTAATTCACCCCTCCACTTT
-	TRBV5-1	TRBJ2-1	TRBD2	CASSFTGGAHEQFF	TGCGCCAGCAGCTTCACCGGGGGGGCCCATGAGCAGTTCTTC
few	TRBV29-1	TRBJ2-5	TRBD2	CSVGTSGTWETQYF	TGCAGCGTAGGGACTAGCGGGACTTGGGAGACCCAGTACTTC
-	TRBV5-5	TRBJ1-1	-	CASSFRDTNTEAFF	TGTGCCAGCAGCTTTCGAGACACGAACACTGAAGCTTTCTTT
-	TRBV7-9	TRBJ1-6	TRBD1	CASSSTGGATPLHF	TGTGCCAGCAGCTCGACAGGGGGAGCAACACCCCTCCACTTT
few	TRBV10-3	TRBJ2-2	TRBD2	CATGTSESGELFF	TGTGCCACCGGAACTAGCGAAAGCGGGGAGCTGTTTTTT
-	TRBV10-3	TRBJ1-2	TRBD1	CAISTGTGNYGYTF	TGTGCCATCAGTACCGGGACAGGCAACTATGGCTACACCTTC
-	TRBV12-3/TRBV12-4	TRBJ1-2	-	CASSLRQVAGYTF	TGTGCCAGCAGTTTAAGACAGGTGGCTGGCTACACCTTC
-	TRBV3-1/TRBV3-2	TRBJ2-1	-	CASSQGPASNEQFF	TGTGCCAGCAGCCAAGGCCCAGCGTCCAATGAGCAGTTCTTC
-	TRBV29-1	TRBJ2-1	-	CSVEVRVYNEQFF	TGCAGCGTTGAAGTACGGGTCTACAATGAGCAGTTCTTC
few	TRBV7-6	TRBJ2-3	TRBD1	CASSPGQGMDTQYF	TGTGCCAGCAGCCCAGGACAGGGAATGGATACGCAGTATTTT
once	TRBV11-3	TRBJ2-4	-	CASSRTSGDIKNIQYF	TGTGCCAGCAGCCGGACATCTGGAGATATAAAAAACATTCAGTACTTC
-	TRBV6-5	TRBJ1-6	-	CASRQVLNSPLHF	TGTGCCAGCAGACAGGTCCTTAATTCACCCCTCCACTTT
-	TRBV19	TRBJ2-3	-	CASSLGARGDTQYF	TGTGCCAGTTCGCTGGGGGCGCGTGGAGATACGCAGTATTTT
-	TRBV6-5	TRBJ2-7	TRBD1	CASSDGRDRGGEQYF	TGTGCCAGCAGCGACGGCCGGGACAGGGGCGGCGAGCAGTACTTC
-	TRBV14	TRBJ1-1	-	CASSRGGDRNTEAFF	TGTGCCAGCAGCCGAGGAGGTGACCGGAACACTGAAGCTTTCTTT
-	TRBV5-1	TRBJ2-1	TRBD2	CASSTEWTSRRNEQFF	TGCGCCAGCAGCACCGAATGGACTAGCCGGAGGAATGAGCAGTTCTTC
-	TRBV30	TRBJ2-5	-	CAWNRGAGQETQYF	TGTGCCTGGAACCGGGGCGCGGGGCAAGAGACCCAGTACTTC
few	TRBV29-1	TRBJ2-7	TRBD1	CSVASPTGNTYEQYF	TGCAGCGTTGCGTCTCCGACAGGGAATACCTACGAGCAGTACTTC
-	TRBV27	TRBJ2-5	-	CASNSLGSGEETQYF	TGTGCCAGCAACTCCTTGGGTTCAGGGGAAGAGACCCAGTACTTC
-	TRBV7-8	TRBJ2-7	TRBD1	CASSFGTGIEQYF	TGTGCCAGCAGCTTCGGGACAGGGATCGAGCAGTACTTC
few	TRBV10-2	TRBJ2-7	TRBD1	CASGGTGGRSYEQYF	TGCGCCAGCGGTGGCACAGGGGGGAGGTCCTACGAGCAGTACTTC
-	TRBV27	TRBJ2-1	TRBD1	CASPLQGFVNEQFF	TGTGCCAGCCCCCTACAGGGGTTCGTTAATGAGCAGTTCTTC
once	TRBV5-1	TRBJ1-4	-	CASSLEGNGNEKLFF	TGCGCCAGCAGCTTGGAGGGGAACGGTAATGAAAAACTGTTTTTT
few	TRBV2	TRBJ1-1	TRBD1	CASRADRGNTEAFF	TGTGCCAGCAGAGCGGACAGGGGGAACACTGAAGCTTTCTTT
-	TRBV2	TRBJ1-3	-	CASSEGGALGNTIYF	TGTGCCAGCAGTGAAGGTGGGGCGTTAGGAAACACCATATATTTT
once	TRBV5-6	TRBJ2-3	-	CASRRDADTQYF	TGTGCCAGCAGGCGGGACGCAGATACGCAGTATTTT
-	TRBV3-1/TRBV3-2	TRBJ1-1	-	CASSQGPGRGTEAFF	TGTGCCAGCAGCCAAGGCCCGGGCAGGGGCACTGAAGCTTTCTTT
-	TRBV12-5	TRBJ2-5	TRBD1	CASGLVALAGTGIETQYF	TGTGCTAGTGGTTTGGTAGCCCTCGCCGGGACAGGGATTGAGACCCAGTACTTC
-	TRBV10-3	TRBJ2-2	-	CAISFDRGDTGELFF	TGTGCCATCTCTTTTGATAGGGGTGACACCGGGGAGCTGTTTTTT
-	TRBV5-1	TRBJ2-3	-	CASSPGVRGVTDTQYF	TGCGCCAGCAGCCCAGGGGTGAGGGGAGTCACAGATACGCAGTATTTT
-	TRBV15	TRBJ2-1	TRBD1	CATSRDPTPGQGVTWEQFF	TGTGCCACCAGCAGAGATCCCACCCCGGGACAGGGGGTGACTTGGGAGCAGTTCTTC
-	TRBV5-1	TRBJ1-2	-	CASSSPQGNGYTF	TGCGCCAGCAGCTCACCTCAGGGAAATGGCTACACCTTC
few	TRBV6-4	TRBJ1-1	TRBD1	CAQRNRGDPTEAFF	TGTGCCCAGCGTAACAGGGGGGATCCGACTGAAGCTTTCTTT